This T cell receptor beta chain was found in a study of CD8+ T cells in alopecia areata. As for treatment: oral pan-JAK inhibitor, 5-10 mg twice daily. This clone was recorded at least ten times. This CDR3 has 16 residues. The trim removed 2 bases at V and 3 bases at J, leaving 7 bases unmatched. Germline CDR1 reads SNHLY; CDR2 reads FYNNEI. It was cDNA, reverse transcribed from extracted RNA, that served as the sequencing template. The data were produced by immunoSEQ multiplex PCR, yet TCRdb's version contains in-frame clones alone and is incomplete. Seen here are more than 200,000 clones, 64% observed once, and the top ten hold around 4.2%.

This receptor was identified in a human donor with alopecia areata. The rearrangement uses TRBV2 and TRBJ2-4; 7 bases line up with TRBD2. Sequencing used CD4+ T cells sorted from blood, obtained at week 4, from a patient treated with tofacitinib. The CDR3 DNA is TGTGCCAGCAGTGAATCATCGGGAGGCGTCAAAAACATTCAGTACTTC. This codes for CASSESSGGVKNIQYF.